A selection of T cell receptor beta chains follows, all from one sample in a study of blood T cell repertoires in COVID-19. This table comes from immunoSEQ multiplex PCR, and its TCRdb copy is limited to in-frame clones, with some not included. The sample contains 280,000 or so clones, about 85% of which appear only once. What was sequenced was PBMCs or T cells enriched from blood (not recorded which). Receptor source: a woman aged 45-60 years who had recovered from COVID-19. The CDR3 runs from the conserved cysteine through the conserved F or W. D genes are given only for firm matches. A row's size may be missing; if present it is once, few, many or a size class.

>TRBJ1-5|TRBV7-9|NA|NA
CASSPTGGNQPQHF
TGTGCCAGCAGCCCCACAGGAGGCAATCAGCCCCAGCATTTT
>TRBJ2-2|TRBV4-2|NA|NA
CASSQDFRRGVNTGELFF
TGTGCCAGCAGCCAAGATTTTAGGCGGGGCGTGAACACCGGGGAGCTGTTTTTT
>TRBJ2-1|TRBV10-1|NA|TRBD2
CASMPSGGPVEQFF
TGCGCCAGCATGCCCAGCGGGGGGCCCGTTGAGCAGTTCTTC
>TRBJ1-1|TRBV30|once|NA
CAWSGTGFKAEAFF
TGTGCCTGGAGTGGTACAGGGTTTAAAGCTGAAGCTTTCTTT
>TRBJ1-1|TRBV5-5|NA|NA
CASSLALLNTEAFF
TGTGCCAGCAGCTTGGCACTCTTGAACACTGAAGCTTTCTTT
>TRBJ1-2|TRBV29-1|few|TRBD1
CSVEAGGAYGYTF
TGCAGCGTTGAAGCAGGGGGCGCATATGGCTACACCTTC
>TRBJ2-3|TRBV18|NA|NA
CASSPKRSSTDTQYF
TGTGCCAGCTCACCAAAGCGTTCTAGCACAGATACGCAGTATTTT
>TRBJ1-5|TRBV7-2|few|NA
CASSRTALQPQHF
TGTGCCAGCAGCCGGACAGCCCTCCAGCCCCAGCATTTT
>TRBJ2-5|TRBV30|NA|NA
CAWGEVQETQYF
TGTGCCTGGGGGGAGGTACAAGAGACCCAGTACTTC
>TRBJ2-4|TRBV7-2|NA|NA
CASSLGRGSGQNIQYF
TGTGCCAGCAGCTTAGGTCGGGGAAGCGGGCAAAACATTCAGTACTTC
>TRBJ1-5|TRBV19|once|NA
CASIYRNSNQPQHF
TGTGCCAGTATTTACAGAAATAGCAATCAGCCCCAGCATTTT
>TRBJ1-6|TRBV5-5|once|NA
CASSLARGGSSPLHF
TGTGCCAGCAGCTTGGCAAGGGGTGGAAGTTCACCCCTCCACTTT
>TRBJ2-5|TRBV28|NA|TRBD2
CASLTSDETQYF
TGTGCCAGCCTTACTAGCGATGAGACCCAGTACTTC
>TRBJ1-5|TRBV5-1|NA|NA
CASSWEGGNQPQHF
TGCGCCAGCAGCTGGGAGGGGGGCAATCAGCCCCAGCATTTT
>TRBJ2-7|TRBV7-3|NA|NA
CASSLTGGAAYEQYF
TGTGCCAGCAGCTTAACAGGCGGGGCAGCCTACGAGCAGTACTTC
>TRBJ2-1|TRBV27|NA|NA
CASRNLGISYNEQFF
TGTGCCAGCAGGAATCTTGGCATCTCCTACAATGAGCAGTTCTTC
>TRBJ1-2|TRBV5-1|NA|NA
CASSFRGSNYGYTF
TGCGCCAGCAGCTTCAGGGGCTCTAACTATGGCTACACCTTC
>TRBJ2-4|TRBV30|few|NA
CAWRQGLAKNIQYF
TGTGCCTGGAGACAGGGTCTCGCCAAAAACATTCAGTACTTC
>TRBJ1-4|TRBV14|NA|NA
CASSQARTNEKLFF
TGTGCCAGCAGCCAAGCGAGAACTAATGAAAAACTGTTTTTT
>TRBJ1-1|TRBV4-1|few|NA
CASSQDSAGRTEAFF
TGCGCCAGCAGCCAAGATTCAGCGGGGAGGACTGAAGCTTTCTTT
>TRBJ1-1|TRBV7-2|NA|TRBD1
CASSFQGETEAFF
TGTGCCAGCAGCTTCCAGGGGGAAACTGAAGCTTTCTTT
>TRBJ2-1|TRBV30|NA|TRBD2
CAWNRYGGTSVNNEQFF
TGTGCCTGGAATCGGTATGGCGGGACTAGCGTGAACAATGAGCAGTTCTTC
>TRBJ2-7|TRBV29-1|NA|NA
CSVEEQGQGYEQYF
TGCAGCGTTGAGGAGCAGGGGCAGGGCTACGAGCAGTACTTC
>TRBJ2-3|TRBV30|NA|TRBD2
CAWSLGGRPDTQYF
TGTGCCTGGAGTCTGGGCGGGAGGCCAGATACGCAGTATTTT
>TRBJ1-6|TRBV2|NA|TRBD1
CASKTGSGDNSPLHF
TGTGCCAGCAAGACAGGGTCAGGAGATAATTCACCCCTCCACTTT
>TRBJ2-1|TRBV5-8|NA|NA
CASSLAEGGLDNEQFF
TGTGCCAGCAGCTTGGCCGAAGGAGGGCTGGACAATGAGCAGTTCTTC
>TRBJ2-5|TRBV18|NA|NA
CASSPRESGYETQYF
TGTGCCAGCTCACCTCGGGAGTCAGGGTATGAGACCCAGTACTTC
>TRBJ1-1|TRBV3-1/TRBV3-2|NA|NA
CASSAVGDTVNTEAFF
TGTGCCAGCAGCGCGGTGGGGGACACGGTGAACACTGAAGCTTTCTTT
>TRBJ1-4|TRBV15|NA|NA
CATSRDVGVRNEKLFF
TGTGCCACCAGCAGAGATGTGGGCGTCAGGAATGAAAAACTGTTTTTT
>TRBJ2-5|TRBV5-4|NA|NA
CASSWAAGKETQYF
TGTGCCAGCAGCTGGGCGGCGGGGAAAGAGACCCAGTACTTC
>TRBJ1-5|TRBV5-1|NA|NA
CASSFTGNSNQPQHF
TGCGCCAGCAGCTTTACAGGGAATAGCAATCAGCCCCAGCATTTT
>TRBJ2-7|TRBV18|NA|TRBD1
CASSPGQGADEQYF
TGTGCCAGCTCACCGGGACAGGGGGCTGACGAGCAGTACTTC
>TRBJ2-7|TRBV7-2|NA|TRBD2
CASSPTVASGYEQYF
TGTGCCAGCAGCCCAACCGTGGCTAGCGGCTACGAGCAGTACTTC
>TRBJ2-3|TRBV5-4|NA|NA
CASSLVGDQNTQYF
TGTGCCAGCAGCTTGGTCGGGGATCAGAATACGCAGTATTTT
>TRBJ2-3|TRBV5-1|NA|TRBD1
CASSFAGGDGSDTQYF
TGCGCCAGCAGCTTTGCAGGGGGCGACGGGTCAGATACGCAGTATTTT
>TRBJ1-4|TRBV28|NA|TRBD1
CASSLSTMSGGSSEKLFF
TGTGCCAGCAGTTTAAGTACTATGTCAGGGGGCTCTAGTGAAAAACTGTTTTTT